One and the same sample provided the 17 T cell receptor beta chains below, sequenced in a study of long-term antiretroviral therapy in people with HIV. Survey-level immunoSEQ v3.0 assays were run. Produced via immunoSEQ multiplex PCR; TCRdb's table is partial and in-frame only. The sample comprises about 44,000 clones, nearly 95% of which are singletons, and 2.5% to 3.5% rests with the top ten. This sample comprised unsorted PBMCs, obtained 3.7 years after starting antiretroviral therapy. The receptors here all came from a woman in her forties or fifties with HIV.

The chain couples TRBV19 to TRBJ2-7; 12 bases are a match to TRBD2. With V trimmed by 4 bases and J by 3 bases, 7 bases remained unmatched. Germline loops: CDR1 LNHDA, CDR2 SQIVND (reference sequence). This CDR3 comprises 16 residues. The CDR3 protein is CASSRLAGARVYEQYF. The CDR3 bases are TGTGCCAGTAGTAGACTAGCGGGGGCCCGAGTCTACGAGCAGTACTTC.

V gene TRBV6-5 combines with J gene TRBJ1-2; D call uncertain. The CDR3 is made up of 14 amino acids. From germline, CDR1 is MNHEY and CDR2 SVGAGI. V lost 6 bases to trimming and J lost 4 bases, with 15 bases between them. CDR3 coding DNA: TGTGCCAGCAGCCCCCGGGCACGGGGCTATGGCTACACCTTC. This translates into CASSPRARGYGYTF.

The chain links TRBV21-1 to TRBJ1-4; the table calls TRBD1, which could not be checked here. TRBV21-1 is tagged as a pseudogene. There are 15 residues in the CDR3. CDR3 sequence (DNA): TGTGCCAGCAGCAGACACAGGGTAGCTAATGAAAAACTGTTTTTT. It yields the protein CASSRHRVANEKLFF.

The chain has TRBV2 and TRBJ1-3; a possible D gene is TRBD1 (6 bases). V was clipped by 1 base and J by 0 bases, with 10 bases between them. The CDR3 contains 16 residues. CDR1 and CDR2 (germline): SNHLY, FYNNEI. CDR3 nucleotides: TGTGCCAGCAGTGAAGGACAGGCTGACTCTGGAAACACCATATATTTT. Translating it yields CASSEGQADSGNTIYF.

This clone was seen just once. The chain links TRBV2 to TRBJ1-5, with D unresolved. Trimming pared 1 base from V and 0 bases from J, leaving 13 bases between. CDR3 length: 17 amino acids. Germline assignment: CDR1 SNHLY and CDR2 FYNNEI. This CDR3 is CASSEDRRIHSNQPQHF. CDR3 coding DNA: TGTGCCAGCAGTGAAGACAGACGTATACATAGCAATCAGCCCCAGCATTTT.

This chain joins TRBV10-1 and TRBJ2-1; D remains ambiguous. CDR1 is WNHNN and CDR2 is SYGVQD in the germline V gene (reference sequence). This CDR3 is 14 amino acids long. Trimming left V 2 bases short and J 3 bases short, with 8 bases between. In DNA form, the CDR3 reads TGCGCCAGCAGTGAGAGCACAGTCTACAATGAGCAGTTCTTC. Amino acids: CASSESTVYNEQFF.

The chain employs TRBV27 and TRBJ1-1; D is unclear. The CDR3 is 14 amino acids. Trimming stripped 0 bases from V and 3 bases from J, with 8 bases between. The V gene's germline CDR1 is MNHEY and CDR2 SMNVEV (reference sequence). The CDR3 sequence: CASSLSMADTEAFF. The CDR3 region has the DNA TGTGCCAGCAGTTTATCGATGGCAGACACTGAAGCTTTCTTT.

The chain employs TRBV19 and TRBJ2-7; TRBD2 aligns across 8 bases. The V gene's germline CDR1 is LNHDA and CDR2 SQIVND (reference sequence). The length of the CDR3 is 12 residues. The V and J ends lost 6 bases and 4 bases, in that order; junction bases with no gene match: 2. The CDR3 coding sequence is TGTGCCAGTAGCGGGGGGGCTTACGAGCAGTACTTC. Encoded protein: CASSGGAYEQYF.

V and J are TRBV19 and TRBJ1-6; D uncertain. Germline CDR1 is LNHDA and CDR2 is SQIVND (reference sequence). The ends were cut back, 9 bases at V and 10 bases at J, with 10 bases in the middle. There are 11 residues in the CDR3. DNA of the CDR3: TGTGCCAGCCGACTCGAATCACCCCTCCACTTT. It yields the protein CASRLESPLHF.

J is TRBJ1-2 and V is TRBV2; D is possibly TRBD1 (6 bases). CDR1 is SNHLY and CDR2 is FYNNEI in the germline V gene. The CDR3 consists of 13 residues. V lost 5 bases, J lost 2 bases, and 9 bases lay in between. CDR3 bases: TGTGCCAGCAGTTACACAGGGAACTATGGCTACACCTTC. Residues: CASSYTGNYGYTF.

The rearrangement uses TRBV5-4 and TRBJ2-1; 9 bases align to TRBD2. Germline trimming cut 7 bases from V and 5 bases from J; bases unmatched to any gene: 7. The germline gives CDR1 SGHNT, CDR2 YYREEE (reference sequence). This CDR3 comprises 14 residues. The chain's CDR3 is CASWERGDHNEQFF. In nucleotides, the CDR3 is TGTGCCAGCTGGGAGCGGGGGGACCACAATGAGCAGTTCTTC.

The CDR3 DNA reads as TGTGCCTGGAGTAACGGAAACACCATATATTTT. It specifies CAWSNGNTIYF. V and J are TRBV30 and TRBJ1-3, with D hard to call. Germline V gene lookup returns CDR1 GTSNPN and CDR2 SVGIG (reference sequence). Trimming removed 2 bases at V and 4 bases at J, with 3 bases between. The CDR3 loop spans 11 amino acids.

This chain connects TRBV11-2 to TRBJ1-4; no firm D call. The CDR3 sequence is 15 residues long. Trimming removed 4 bases at V and 3 bases at J, with 12 bases between. Germline-derived CDR1 and CDR2 are SGHAT and FQNNGV. For the CDR3, the DNA is TGTGCCAGCAGCTCGAGGCTATCAGCTAATGAAAAACTGTTTTTT. It encodes CASSSRLSANEKLFF. The whole variable domain, filled in from reference TRBV11-2 and TRBJ1-4, reads EAGVAQSPRYKIIEKRQSVAFWCNPISGHATLYWYQQILGQGPKLLIQFQNNGVVDDSQLPKDRFSAERLKGVDSTLKIQPAKLEDSAVYLCASSSRLSANEKLFFGSGTQLSVL.

This chain links TRBV6-1 with TRBJ2-2, with D perhaps TRBD1 (6 bases). V was shortened by 4 bases and J by 6 bases, with 15 bases between the two germline ends. The CDR3 is 15 amino acids. Germline CDR1 and CDR2: MNHNS and SASEGT. CDR3 DNA sequence: TGTGCCAGCAGTGTAACAGGGCCAGCATCCGGGGAGCTGTTTTTT. Protein product: CASSVTGPASGELFF.

The chain joins TRBV10-1 to TRBJ1-4; TRBD1 aligns across 7 bases. Germline-derived CDR1 and CDR2 are WNHNN and SYGVQD (reference sequence). The CDR3 is 15 amino acids. The V segment lost 0 bases and the J segment 6 bases; nucleotides outside the gene matches: 4. The DNA for the CDR3 is TGCGCCAGCAGTGAGTCCGGGACAGTTCATGAAAAACTGTTTTTT. Its protein product is CASSESGTVHEKLFF.

The gene calls are TRBV11-3 and TRBJ2-7, with 12 bases aligning to TRBD2. The CDR3 has 15 amino acids. After removal of 5 bases from V and 2 bases from J, the junction contained 4 bases not matched to a gene. Germline V CDR1 and CDR2: SGHNT, YENEEA. The CDR3 DNA reads TGTGCCAGCAGCCCCCGGACTAGCGGGACCTACGAGCAGTACTTC. As protein: CASSPRTSGTYEQYF.

V gene TRBV29-1 combines with J gene TRBJ1-5; 8 bases are shared with TRBD1. Germline CDR1 reads SQVTM; CDR2 reads ANQGSEA. There are 14 residues in the CDR3. The V gene end was trimmed by 6 bases and the J gene end by 1 base; junction bases not matched to a gene: 5. The CDR3 DNA sequence: TGCAGCGTCGTGACAGGGGAAAGCAATCAGCCCCAGCATTTT. Amino acid sequence: CSVVTGESNQPQHF.